The clone carrying this TCR beta chain was detected a few times. Its antigen is still unknown. The data are from a study of OX40 agonist ivuxolimab in advanced cancers. Across the study: The dose-escalation cohort was approximately 81% male, with a mean age of 60 years, ranging about 23 to 80. Prior therapy, whether anti-PD-1, anti-PD-L1 or anti-CTLA-4, was allowed, and roughly 41% had some. Study results and caveats: Certain nonresponding patients likewise had low normalized T-cell clonal expansion.

This CDR3 has 15 amino acids. Germline V lookup: CDR1 SGHRS, CDR2 YFSETQ. The V gene lost 0 bases and the J gene lost 2 bases, with 9 bases spanning the gap. Here immunoSEQ multiplex PCR was the method, and the copy in TCRdb shows in-frame clones only, minus some. The repertoire holds about 25,000 clones, with approximately 91% as singletons. The chain employs TRBV5-1 and TRBJ2-1; D might be TRBD2 (6 bases). The sequence was collected from an adult with an advanced solid tumor such as melanoma, head and neck, liver or kidney cancer. The input for sequencing was CD4+ or CD8+ T cells sorted from blood, taken in a trial of the OX40 agonist ivuxolimab. CDR3: CASSLVPGAYNEQFF. The CDR3 nucleotides are TGCGCCAGCAGCTTGGTTCCGGGGGCCTACAATGAGCAGTTCTTC. Together with reference TRBV5-1 and TRBJ2-1, the CDR3 gives the full variable domain: KAGVTQTPRYLIKTRGQQVTLSCSPISGHRSVSWYQQTPGQGLQFLFEYFSETQRNKGNFPGRFSGRQFSNSRSEMNVSTLELGDSALYLCASSLVPGAYNEQFFGPGTRLTVL.